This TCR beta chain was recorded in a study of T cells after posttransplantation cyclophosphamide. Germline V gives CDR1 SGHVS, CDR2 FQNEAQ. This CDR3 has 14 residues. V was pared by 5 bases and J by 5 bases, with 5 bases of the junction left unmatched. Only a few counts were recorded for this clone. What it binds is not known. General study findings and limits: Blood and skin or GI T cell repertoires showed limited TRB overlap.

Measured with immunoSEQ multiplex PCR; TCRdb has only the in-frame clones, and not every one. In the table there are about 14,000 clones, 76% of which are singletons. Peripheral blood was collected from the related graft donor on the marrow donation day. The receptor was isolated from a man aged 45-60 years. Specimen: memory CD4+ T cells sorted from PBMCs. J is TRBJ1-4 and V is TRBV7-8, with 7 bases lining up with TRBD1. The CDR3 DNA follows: TGTGCCAGCAGCGTGGACAGGTCAAATGAAAAACTGTTTTTT. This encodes CASSVDRSNEKLFF.